This T cell receptor (beta chain) appears in the sequencing data of a study of PD-1 blockade in classical Hodgkin lymphoma. General study results and limits: The study reported lower baseline TCR diversity in newly diagnosed patients than in healthy donors.

Measured with immunoSEQ multiplex PCR; TCRdb has only the in-frame clones, and not every one. The table shows around 65,000 clones, with 75% to 90% occurring only once. Regarding this clone: What it recognizes is unknown.

Each patient's relapse followed autologous stem cell transplantation, and brentuximab vedotin exposure varied. CDR3 size: 15 residues. Per germline, CDR1 SGHRS and CDR2 YFSETQ. Trimming shortened V by 5 bases and J by 7 bases, and 18 bases separated the two germline ends. Sequenced here: peripheral blood mononuclear cells (PBMCs), sampled at baseline. This sequence was found in a human donor with classical Hodgkin lymphoma. This chain links TRBV5-1 with TRBJ1-4; no reliable D call. This chain's CDR3 is CASRGLGNRSEKLFF. The CDR3, as DNA: TGCGCCAGCAGGGGGTTAGGGAATCGGAGTGAAAAACTGTTTTTT. Variable domain in full (rest from reference TRBV5-1 and TRBJ1-4): KAGVTQTPRYLIKTRGQQVTLSCSPISGHRSVSWYQQTPGQGLQFLFEYFSETQRNKGNFPGRFSGRQFSNSRSEMNVSTLELGDSALYLCASRGLGNRSEKLFFGSGTQLSVL.